The 2 T cell receptor beta chains below come from one sample, sequenced in a study of beta chain features in type 1 diabetes. Overall study results and limits: Moderately but significantly shorter TCRB CDR3s were found in Type 1 diabetes patients in all four CD4+ subsets.

Investigators reverse transcribed all isolated RNA, so they sequenced expressed TCRB transcripts. Clones were sequenced by immunoSEQ multiplex PCR, and TCRdb holds only the in-frame ones, with some missing. Seen here are roughly 400,000 clones, roughly a tenth observed once, and the top ten hold around 0.66%. Their target antigens are unknown. What was sequenced was central memory CD4+ T cells from blood. The receptors here all came from a man aged 30 to 45 with type 1 diabetes.

The rearrangement uses TRBV9 and TRBJ2-3; 9 bases align to TRBD2. After removal of 0 bases from V and 1 base from J, the junction contained 9 bases not matched to a gene. The CDR3 covers 18 residues. Germline CDR1 and CDR2: SGDLS and YYNGEE. The CDR3 protein is CASSVGPASSGGTDTQYF. CDR3 nucleotides: TGTGCCAGCAGCGTAGGCCCCGCCTCTAGCGGGGGCACAGATACGCAGTATTTT.

The chain is built from TRBV6-6 and TRBJ1-1; D may be TRBD1 (6 bases). Germline CDR1 reads MNHNY; CDR2 reads SVGAGI (reference sequence). The CDR3 has 13 amino acids. Trimming cost V 7 bases and J 0 bases, with 9 bases left between them. CDR3: CASKGDMNTEAFF. The CDR3, as DNA: TGTGCCAGCAAGGGGGACATGAACACTGAAGCTTTCTTT.